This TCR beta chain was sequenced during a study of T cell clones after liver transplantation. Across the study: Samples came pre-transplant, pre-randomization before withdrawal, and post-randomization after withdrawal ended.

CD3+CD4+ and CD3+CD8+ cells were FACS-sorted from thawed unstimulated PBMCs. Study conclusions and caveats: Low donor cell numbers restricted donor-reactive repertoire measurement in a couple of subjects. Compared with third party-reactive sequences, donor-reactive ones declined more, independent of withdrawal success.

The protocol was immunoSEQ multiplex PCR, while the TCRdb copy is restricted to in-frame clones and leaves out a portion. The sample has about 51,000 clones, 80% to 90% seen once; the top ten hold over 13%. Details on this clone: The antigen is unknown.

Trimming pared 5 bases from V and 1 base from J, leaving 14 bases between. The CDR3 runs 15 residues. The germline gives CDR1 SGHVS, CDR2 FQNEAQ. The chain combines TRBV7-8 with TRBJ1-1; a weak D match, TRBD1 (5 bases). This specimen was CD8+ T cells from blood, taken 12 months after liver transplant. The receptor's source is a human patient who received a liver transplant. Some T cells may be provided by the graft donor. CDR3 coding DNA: TGTGCCAGCAGCCCGCTGGCGGGGGAGAACACTGAAGCTTTCTTT. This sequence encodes CASSPLAGENTEAFF.